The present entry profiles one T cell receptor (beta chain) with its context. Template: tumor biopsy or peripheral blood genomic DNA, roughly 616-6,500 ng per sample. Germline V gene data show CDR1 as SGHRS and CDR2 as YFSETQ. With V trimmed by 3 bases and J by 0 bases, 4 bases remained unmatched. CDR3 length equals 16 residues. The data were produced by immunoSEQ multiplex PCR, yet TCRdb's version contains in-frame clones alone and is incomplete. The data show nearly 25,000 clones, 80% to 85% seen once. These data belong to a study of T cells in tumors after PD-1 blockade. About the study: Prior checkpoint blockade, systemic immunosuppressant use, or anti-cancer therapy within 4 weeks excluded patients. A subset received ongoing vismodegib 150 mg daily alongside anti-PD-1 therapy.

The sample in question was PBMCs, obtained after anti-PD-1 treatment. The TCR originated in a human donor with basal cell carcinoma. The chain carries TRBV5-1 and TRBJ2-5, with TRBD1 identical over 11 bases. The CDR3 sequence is CASSYGDRGYQETQYF. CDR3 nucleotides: TGCGCCAGCAGCTATGGGGACAGGGGGTACCAAGAGACCCAGTACTTC.